These 27 T cell receptor beta chains were all obtained from the same sample, sequenced in a study of T cells in Graves' hyperthyroidism and ophthalmopathy. RNA transcripts gave rise to amplified TCR beta CDR3 regions. The study used the HTBI primer set for a first-round RT-PCR of the TCR CDR3. TCRdb re-called the multiplex PCR reads through MiXCR, storing one row per CDR3 protein. The sample records 300,000 to 400,000 distinct CDR3 sequences, approximately 15% being singletons. Sample: blood. These receptors all stem from a woman under 40 with Graves' hyperthyroidism.

This clonotype was detected a few times. The CDR3 region is CARPSGQNNQPQHF. The DNA of the CDR3 is TGTGCCCGACCCTCGGGACAGAACAATCAGCCCCAGCATTTT. The J gene is TRBJ1-5, the V gene TRBV2; 7 nucleotides agree with TRBD1. The J segment lost 3 bases and the V segment lost 11 bases, leaving 10 bases of the junction unmatched. The V gene's germline CDR1 is SNHLY and CDR2 FYNNEI. The CDR3 totals 14 residues.

This clonotype was seen at least ten times. The rearrangement links TRBV20-1 to TRBJ1-1, with D tentatively TRBD1 (5 bases). This CDR3 has 13 residues. Per the germline V gene, CDR1 is DFQATT and CDR2 is SNEGSKA (reference sequence). Trimming shortened V by 3 bases and J by 2 bases, and 10 bases separated the two germline ends. The CDR3 spells CSASEQANTEAFF. The CDR3 nucleotides read TGCAGTGCTAGTGAACAGGCTAACACTGAAGCTTTCTTT.

This sequence joins TRBV20-1 and TRBJ1-5; the D gene is possibly TRBD1 (5 bases). The CDR3 is made up of 16 amino acids. Germline V CDR1 and CDR2: DFQATT, SNEGSKA (reference sequence). The V end was cut by 6 bases, the J end by 4 bases, with 22 bases between. This CDR3 is CSAMLGGSGRNQPQHF. The CDR3 nucleotides read TGCAGTGCGATGCTAGGCGGGTCGGGGCGAAATCAGCCCCAGCATTTT.

CDR3 nucleotide sequence: TGTGCCAGCAGTGGTGGAGGAACCAAAAACATTCAGTACTTC. It is translated as CASSGGGTKNIQYF. J is TRBJ2-4 and V is TRBV2; possibly TRBD2 for D (5 bases). The CDR3 consists of 14 residues. V gave up 4 bases and J gave up 2 bases, with 9 bases separating them. CDR1 is SNHLY, CDR2 FYNNEI, per germline.

About this clonotype: This may arise from a read error, as a much more abundant clone is one base away. This CDR3 fails to terminate in the conserved phenylalanine or tryptophan, so it likely reflects a read error. The chain combines TRBV28 with TRBJ2-7; 8 positions agree with TRBD2. CDR1 MDHEN and CDR2 SYDVKM come from the germline V gene. The trim removed 6 bases at V and 3 bases at J, leaving 4 bases unmatched. This CDR3 has 13 residues. The DNA of the CDR3 is TGTGCCAGCAGGGAAACTAGCGGCTACGAGCAGTACCTC. Translated, it gives CASRETSGYEQYL.

This clonotype was counted a few times. The CDR3 DNA sequence: TGTGCCAGCAGCTTAGCGGTTTCGGGACCCCTTCGGGAGACCCAGTACTTC. It translates to CASSLAVSGPLRETQYF. J is TRBJ2-5 and V is TRBV7-2; D may be TRBD1 or TRBD2 (5 bases each). Deletions cut 0 bases from V and 5 bases from J, with 19 bases between. CDR3 length: 17 residues. CDR1 SGHTA and CDR2 FQGNSA come from the germline V gene.

This clonotype appeared a few times. The chain couples TRBV4-1 to TRBJ2-1; D is uncertain. The CDR3 runs 16 residues. The V end was cut by 5 bases, the J end by 6 bases, with 20 bases between. Germline CDR1 MGHRA, CDR2 YSYEKL. The CDR3 protein is CASSSLPEVLGNEQFF. The CDR3 DNA sequence: TGCGCCAGCAGCTCCTTACCAGAGGTCTTAGGCAATGAGCAGTTCTTC.

This clonotype has a count of ten or more. The V and J genes are TRBV6-1 and TRBJ2-5; weak D call: TRBD1 (6 bases). Germline CDR1 and CDR2: MNHNS and SASEGT. CDR3 length equals 15 residues. V was trimmed by 0 bases and J by 7 bases, leaving 15 bases between them. The CDR3 is CASSEAVTGLGTQYF. The CDR3 nucleotides read TGTGCCAGCAGTGAAGCGGTTACAGGGTTAGGGACCCAGTACTTC.

At least ten counts were recorded for this clonotype. The rearrangement uses TRBV11-1 and TRBJ2-1; TRBD2 matches at 7 bases. CDR3 length: 15 residues. The germline gives CDR1 SGHAT, CDR2 FQDESV (reference sequence). Trimming took 0 bases from V and 7 from J; bases not matched to a gene: 6. The DNA of the CDR3 is TGTGCCAGCAGCTTAGCGCATGGCGGGAGTAATGAGCAGTTCTTC. This codes for CASSLAHGGSNEQFF.

This clonotype was counted at least ten times. The J gene is TRBJ1-1, the V gene TRBV30; D not certain. V shed 0 bases and J shed 3 bases, with 5 bases lying between them. This CDR3 comprises 12 residues. The V gene's germline CDR1 is GTSNPN and CDR2 SVGIG (reference sequence). CDR3 sequence: CAWSVLDTEAFF. The CDR3, as DNA: TGTGCCTGGAGTGTACTGGACACTGAAGCTTTCTTT.

V usage is TRBV12-3 or TRBV12-4 and J usage is TRBJ2-2; D perhaps matches TRBD2 (5 bases). V shed 6 bases and J shed 4 bases, with 18 bases lying between them. The CDR3 covers 16 residues. The CDR3 coding sequence is TGTGCCAGCAGGCCCGGCGGGCGGGCCCTCACCGGGGAGCTGTTTTTT. Translation gives CASRPGGRALTGELFF.

V and J are TRBV19 and TRBJ1-2; TRBD1 agrees at 9 bases. Germline CDR1 is LNHDA and CDR2 is SQIVND (reference sequence). The CDR3 length is 15 residues. Trimming at V came to 2 bases and at J to 7 bases, leaving 8 bases not matched to a gene. The CDR3 here is CASSISWGQGRGYTF. The CDR3 DNA reads as TGTGCCAGTAGTATAAGTTGGGGACAGGGACGTGGCTACACCTTC.

The chain couples TRBV29-1 to TRBJ2-7, with a possible D match to TRBD2 (6 bases). This CDR3 contains 14 residues. V was shortened by 6 bases and J by 7 bases, with 22 bases between the two germline ends. Per germline, CDR1 SQVTM and CDR2 ANQGSEA. CDR3: CSVMIEGGRPEQYF. In DNA form, the CDR3 reads TGCAGCGTGATGATAGAGGGAGGCAGGCCGGAGCAGTACTTC.

This clonotype was seen many times. The chain links TRBV11-2 to TRBJ1-4; D unresolved. The V gene lost 5 bases and the J gene lost 0 bases, with 13 bases spanning the gap. The CDR3 is 16 amino acids. Per the germline V gene, CDR1 is SGHAT and CDR2 is FQNNGV. The CDR3 DNA reads TGTGCCAGCAGCGGATCCGGATTTGCAACTAATGAAAAACTGTTTTTT. It yields the protein CASSGSGFATNEKLFF.

This clonotype was seen at least ten times. The chain's CDR3 is CASSEGLAIADTQYF. The CDR3, as DNA: TGTGCCAGCAGCGAGGGACTAGCGATCGCAGATACGCAGTATTTT. This chain uses TRBV25-1 with TRBJ2-3; TRBD2 aligns across 10 bases. CDR1 is MGHDK and CDR2 is SYGVNS in the germline V gene. The CDR3 is 15 amino acids. V lost 6 bases and J lost 4; bases outside the gene matches: 7.

The V and J genes are TRBV6-2 or TRBV6-3 and TRBJ1-5; D is unclear. The germline V and J ends were trimmed by 4 bases and 6 bases, with 10 bases remaining between them. Per the germline V gene, CDR1 is MNHEY and CDR2 is SVGEGT. The CDR3 loop spans 13 amino acids. As DNA, the CDR3 is TGTGCCAGCAGTTTCCGAAGGAGTCAGCCCCAGCATTTT. Its protein is CASSFRRSQPQHF.

Ten or more counts support this clonotype. This rearrangement joins TRBV28 to TRBJ1-2, with a tentative D call TRBD1 (6 bases). Germline CDR1 MDHEN, CDR2 SYDVKM. V lost 5 bases to trimming and J lost 6 bases, with 10 bases between them. The CDR3 spans 12 residues. CDR3 DNA sequence: TGTGCCAGCAGTATCCAGGGGAATGGCTACACCTTC. Protein: CASSIQGNGYTF.

V gene TRBV20-1 combines with J gene TRBJ1-5; D possibly corresponds to TRBD1 (5 bases). This CDR3 contains 14 residues. Trimming took 3 bases from V and 3 from J, leaving 12 bases between them. CDR1 DFQATT and CDR2 SNEGSKA come from the germline V gene (reference sequence). In nucleotides, the CDR3 is TGCAGTGCTAGTAAGAGACAGTTCAATCAGCCCCAGCATTTT. Encoded protein: CSASKRQFNQPQHF.

This clonotype has a handful of counts. V usage is TRBV7-8 and J usage is TRBJ2-5; D unclear. Germline V gene sequence: CDR1 SGHVS, CDR2 FQNEAQ. The CDR3 extends over 14 amino acids. Trimming took 4 bases from V and 3 from J, leaving 12 bases between them. For the CDR3, the DNA is TGTGCCAGCAGCTGGTTAGGGCCGAAAGAGACCCAGTACTTC. It codes for CASSWLGPKETQYF.

The chain combines TRBV11-2 with TRBJ1-2; 9 nucleotides match TRBD1. V trimming: 1 base; J trimming: 6 bases; junction bases outside the gene matches: 18. Germline V gene data show CDR1 as SGHAT and CDR2 as FQNNGV. The length of the CDR3 is 19 residues. This CDR3 reads CASSLARRTGAQTFDGYTF. In DNA form, the CDR3 reads TGTGCCAGCAGCTTAGCTCGTCGGACAGGGGCCCAAACATTTGATGGCTACACCTTC.

In regard to this clonotype: A much larger clonotype is one base distant, so this may be a read error. The chain recombines TRBV7-2 with TRBJ2-7; the D is unclear. V was pared by 6 bases and J by 0 bases, with 12 bases between. In germline, CDR1 is SGHTA, CDR2 FQGNSA. This CDR3 spans 14 amino acids. The CDR3 coding sequence is TGTGCCAGCAGTCGAGGAGCCCCCTCCTACGAGCAGTACTTC. This translates into CASSRGAPSYEQYF.

As regards this clonotype: The junction shows a germline mismatch at one end, possibly a read error. V is TRBV5-5 and J is TRBJ2-3, with 7 positions matching TRBD2. Germline assignment: CDR1 SGHKS and CDR2 YYEKEE (reference sequence). The CDR3 has 17 residues. The chain's CDR3 is CASSQEGISGSTDTQYF. Written as DNA, the CDR3 is TGCGCCAGCAGCCAAGAAGGGATTAGCGGGAGCACAGATACGCAGTATTTT.

This clonotype turned up a few times. The CDR3 sequence is CSAQAGGAGQETQYF. CDR3 nucleotide sequence: TGCAGTGCTCAGGCGGGAGGCGCGGGACAAGAGACCCAGTACTTC. This chain joins TRBV20-1 and TRBJ2-5; TRBD2 agrees at 8 bases. V dropped 5 bases and J dropped 2; count of bases not matched to a gene: 10. CDR3 size: 15 residues. Germline lookup yields CDR1 DFQATT and CDR2 SNEGSKA (reference sequence).

The chain employs TRBV28 and TRBJ2-1, with 9 bases that match TRBD1. Trimming at V came to 1 base and at J to 10 bases, leaving 11 bases not matched to a gene. Germline CDR1 reads MDHEN; CDR2 reads SYDVKM. The CDR3 spans 16 residues. The CDR3, as DNA: TGTGCCAGCAGTTTATTACCGGGACAGGGTGTTAGCGAGCAGTTCTTC. Translated: CASSLLPGQGVSEQFF.

This clonotype appeared many times. The gene calls are TRBV12-3 or TRBV12-4 and TRBJ2-7, with D uncertain. Trimming shortened V by 3 bases and J by 6 bases, and 21 bases separated the two germline ends. CDR3 size: 16 residues. In nucleotides, the CDR3 is TGTGCCAGCAGTTTCTATGTGGGCCAACTCGTTTCCGAGCAGTACTTC. This sequence encodes CASSFYVGQLVSEQYF.

This sequence joins TRBV2 and TRBJ2-2, with TRBD1 matching over 8 bases. Germline V gene lookup returns CDR1 SNHLY and CDR2 FYNNEI. This CDR3 has 15 residues. After removal of 7 bases from V and 6 bases from J, the junction contained 10 bases not matched to a gene. The CDR3 region has the DNA TGTGCCAGCATCCCGACAGGGGATTCGTCCGGGGAGCTGTTTTTT. This gives the protein CASIPTGDSSGELFF.

This clonotype was recorded at least ten times. This chain uses TRBV2 with TRBJ2-1; no reliable D call. The CDR3 has 12 amino acids. Germline V gives CDR1 SNHLY, CDR2 FYNNEI. V dropped 6 bases and J dropped 7 bases, with 10 bases sitting between them. CDR3 amino acids: CASREIMNEQFF. In DNA form, the CDR3 reads TGTGCCAGCAGGGAAATCATGAATGAGCAGTTCTTC.